This TCR beta chain was profiled in a study of response to subunit inactivated influenza vaccine. Study-level results: Authors suggested each seasonal flu vaccination may recruit only limited numbers of new T cells.

With V trimmed by 7 bases and J by 0 bases, 8 bases remained unmatched. There are 17 residues in the CDR3. The germline V gene encodes CDR1 MDHEN and CDR2 SYDVKM. Turning to this clonotype: Its antigen remains unidentified.

TCRdb re-analysed the RT-PCR reads in MiXCR, keeping a single row per CDR3 protein. Of about 700,000 distinct CDR3 sequences listed, roughly 14% are singletons. The source is a man aged 50 to 60 who received an inactivated influenza vaccine. The chain is built from TRBV28 and TRBJ2-6; 8 bases line up with TRBD2. This material consisted of PBMCs from blood, taken 14 to 15 days before vaccination. In nucleotides, the CDR3 is TGTGCCAGCACCGGGGGGGGCCCCTACTCTGGGGCCAACGTCCTGACTTTC. This translates into CASTGGGPYSGANVLTF.